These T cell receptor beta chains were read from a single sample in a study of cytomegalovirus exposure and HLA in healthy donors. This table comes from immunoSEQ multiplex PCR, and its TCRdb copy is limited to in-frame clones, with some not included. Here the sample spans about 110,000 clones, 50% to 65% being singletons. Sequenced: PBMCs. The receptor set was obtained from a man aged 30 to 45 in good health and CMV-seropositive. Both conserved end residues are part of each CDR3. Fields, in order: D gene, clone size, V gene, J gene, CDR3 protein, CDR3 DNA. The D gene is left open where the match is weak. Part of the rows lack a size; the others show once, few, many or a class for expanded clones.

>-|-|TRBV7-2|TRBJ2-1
CASSLALAKSFF
TGTGCCAGCAGCTTAGCGTTAGCCAAGTCGTTCTTC
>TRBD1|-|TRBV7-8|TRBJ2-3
CASSLGTFRGQKGTDTQYF
TGTGCCAGCAGCTTAGGGACCTTCAGGGGGCAAAAGGGCACAGATACGCAGTATTTT
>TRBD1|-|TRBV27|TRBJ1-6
CASTSGGAGGMVSPLHF
TGTGCCAGCACCTCTGGTGGGGCAGGGGGCATGGTGTCACCCCTCCACTTT
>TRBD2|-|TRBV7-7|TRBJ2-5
CASSPTSAEETQYF
TGTGCTAGCAGCCCTACTAGCGCCGAAGAGACCCAGTACTTC
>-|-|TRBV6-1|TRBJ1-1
CASSSGQNTEAFF
TGTGCCAGCAGCTCGGGACAGAACACTGAAGCTTTCTTT
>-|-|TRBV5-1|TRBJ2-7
CASSSPGQSGEQYF
TGCGCCAGCAGCTCCCCGGGACAATCGGGCGAGCAGTACTTC
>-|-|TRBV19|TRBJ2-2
CASSIVSGNGELFF
TGTGCCAGTAGTATAGTGTCAGGGAACGGGGAGCTGTTTTTT
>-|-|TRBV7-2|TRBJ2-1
CASSSGLFYNEQFF
TGTGCCAGCAGCTCGGGACTTTTTTACAATGAGCAGTTCTTC
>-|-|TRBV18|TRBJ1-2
CASSPRGGGGYTF
TGTGCCAGCTCACCCAGGGGCGGAGGTGGCTACACCTTC
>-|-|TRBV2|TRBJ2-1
CAGRDSPFDEQFF
TGTGCCGGCCGGGACTCCCCCTTCGATGAGCAGTTCTTC
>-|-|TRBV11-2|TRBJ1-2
CASSPDARSNYGYTF
TGTGCCAGCAGCCCCGACGCTCGGAGTAACTATGGCTACACCTTC
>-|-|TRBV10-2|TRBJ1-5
CASSPGGGYQPQHF
TGCGCCAGCAGTCCCGGGGGGGGGTATCAGCCCCAGCATTTT
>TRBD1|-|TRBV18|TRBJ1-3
CASSPLTGERNTIYF
TGTGCCAGCTCACCACTAACAGGGGAAAGAAACACCATATATTTT
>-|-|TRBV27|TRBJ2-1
CASSPSMASNNEQFF
TGTGCCAGCAGTCCTAGTATGGCTAGCAACAATGAGCAGTTCTTC
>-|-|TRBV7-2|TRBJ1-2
CASSSQQGVYGYTF
TGTGCCAGCAGCTCCCAACAGGGAGTCTATGGCTACACCTTC
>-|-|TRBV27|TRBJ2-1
CASIGRGDNEQFF
TGTGCCAGCATTGGCAGGGGTGATAATGAGCAGTTCTTC
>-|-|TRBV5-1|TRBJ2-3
CASSLAGQKTDTQYF
TGCGCCAGCAGCCTGGCAGGACAGAAAACAGATACGCAGTATTTT
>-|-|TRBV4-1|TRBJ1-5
CASSQTNPGGQPQHF
TGCGCCAGCAGCCAAACAAACCCAGGTGGGCAGCCCCAGCATTTT
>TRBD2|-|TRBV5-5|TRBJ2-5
CASSLRFLGGGAVETQYF
TGTGCCAGCAGCTTGAGGTTTCTAGGCGGGGGGGCCGTGGAGACCCAGTACTTC
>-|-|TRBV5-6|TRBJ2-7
CASTETGESSYEQYF
TGTGCCAGCACCGAAACCGGGGAGAGCTCCTACGAGCAGTACTTC
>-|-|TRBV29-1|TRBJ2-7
CSVDGYGYEQYF
TGCAGCGTTGACGGGTACGGCTACGAGCAGTACTTC
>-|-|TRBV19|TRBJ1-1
CASSIGGNTEAFF
TGTGCCAGTAGTATAGGCGGGAACACTGAAGCTTTCTTT
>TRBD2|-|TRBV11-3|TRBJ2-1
CASTPRTSGRRDEQFF
TGTGCCAGCACCCCCCGGACTAGCGGACGGCGGGATGAGCAGTTCTTC
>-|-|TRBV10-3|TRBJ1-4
CAISESREANEKLFF
TGTGCCATCAGTGAGTCGAGGGAGGCTAATGAAAAACTGTTTTTT
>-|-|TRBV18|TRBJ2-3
CASSPPPGVATDTQYF
TGTGCCAGCTCACCCCCTCCGGGGGTTGCGACAGATACGCAGTATTTT
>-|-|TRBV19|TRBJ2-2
CASSRSTGELFF
TGTGCCAGTAGCCGGAGTACCGGGGAGCTGTTTTTT
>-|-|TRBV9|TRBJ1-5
CASSVETGQPQHF
TGTGCCAGCAGCGTAGAAACGGGGCAGCCCCAGCATTTT
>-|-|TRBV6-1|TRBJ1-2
CASSEAGPARSYTF
TGTGCCAGCAGTGAAGCGGGGCCAGCCAGGAGCTACACCTTC
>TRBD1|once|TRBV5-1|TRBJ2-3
CASTGTGGTDTQYF
TGCGCCAGCACCGGGACAGGGGGCACAGATACGCAGTATTTT
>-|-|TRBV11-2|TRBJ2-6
CASSFPGSGANVLTF
TGTGCCAGCAGCTTCCCCGGCTCTGGGGCCAACGTCCTGACTTTC
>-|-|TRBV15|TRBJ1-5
CATSRGEVYNQPQHF
TGTGCCACCAGCAGAGGGGAGGTATACAATCAGCCCCAGCATTTT
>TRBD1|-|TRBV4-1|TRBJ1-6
CASSPKFTGTGSNSPLHF
TGCGCCAGCAGCCCAAAATTCACCGGGACAGGGAGTAATTCACCCCTCCACTTT
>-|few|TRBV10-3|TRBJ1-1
CAISAGGTYGAFF
TGTGCCATCAGTGCGGGAGGGACCTATGGAGCTTTCTTT
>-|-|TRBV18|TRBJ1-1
CASSPNGGMNTEAFF
TGTGCCAGCTCTCCTAACGGGGGGATGAACACTGAAGCTTTCTTT
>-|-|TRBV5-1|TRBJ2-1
CASSLASYNEQFF
TGCGCCAGCAGCTTGGCCAGCTACAATGAGCAGTTCTTC
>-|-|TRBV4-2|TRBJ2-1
CASSQPGGASSYNEQFF
TGTGCCAGCAGCCAACCAGGCGGGGCCTCCTCCTACAATGAGCAGTTCTTC
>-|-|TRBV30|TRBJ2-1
CAWSWVLRGLHNEQFF
TGTGCCTGGAGTTGGGTGCTGCGGGGGCTCCATAATGAGCAGTTCTTC
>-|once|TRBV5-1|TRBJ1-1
CASSLGTGGTEAFF
TGCGCCAGCAGCTTAGGGACGGGAGGTACTGAAGCTTTCTTT
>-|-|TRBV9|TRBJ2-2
CASSVVAGLGGELFF
TGTGCCAGCAGCGTAGTGGCGGGGTTGGGCGGGGAGCTGTTTTTT
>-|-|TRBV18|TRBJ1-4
CASSPDLSAGEKLFF
TGTGCCAGCTCACCAGACCTGAGCGCGGGTGAAAAACTGTTTTTT
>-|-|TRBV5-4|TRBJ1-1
CASSKANQGNTEAFF
TGTGCCAGCAGCAAAGCCAATCAGGGGAACACTGAAGCTTTCTTT
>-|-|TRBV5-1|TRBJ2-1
CASAFNPGSGMSHGNEQFF
TGCGCCAGCGCCTTTAATCCTGGGTCAGGGATGTCGCATGGCAATGAGCAGTTCTTC
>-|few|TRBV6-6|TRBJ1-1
CASRHGTQLPEAFF
TGTGCCAGCAGGCACGGGACACAGCTTCCTGAAGCTTTCTTT
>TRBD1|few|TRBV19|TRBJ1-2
CASRPDRGDYGYTF
TGTGCCAGTAGACCCGACAGGGGCGACTATGGCTACACCTTC
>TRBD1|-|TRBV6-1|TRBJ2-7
CASKIDRGPFYEQYF
TGTGCCAGTAAAATTGACAGGGGGCCTTTTTACGAGCAGTACTTC
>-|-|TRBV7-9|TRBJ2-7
CASSPDMGDEQYF
TGTGCCAGCAGCCCAGATATGGGAGACGAGCAGTACTTC
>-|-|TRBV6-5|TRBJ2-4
CASSPEGGRNIQYF
TGTGCCAGCAGTCCTGAGGGAGGTAGGAACATTCAGTACTTC
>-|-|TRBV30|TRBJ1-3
CAWGAPRSGNTIYF
TGTGCCTGGGGGGCCCCACGTTCAGGAAACACCATATATTTT
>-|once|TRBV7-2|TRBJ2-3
CASSFRGRGRSTDTQYF
TGTGCCAGCAGCTTCCGGGGGCGGGGGAGGAGCACAGATACGCAGTATTTT
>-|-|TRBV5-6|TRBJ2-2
CASSFSQGGTRGELFF
TGTGCCAGCAGCTTCTCTCAAGGGGGTACGCGCGGGGAGCTGTTTTTT
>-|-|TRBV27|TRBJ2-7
CASSPSAGYEQYF
TGTGCCAGCAGTCCCAGCGCCGGATACGAGCAGTACTTC
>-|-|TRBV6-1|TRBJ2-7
CASRATGTSYEQYF
TGTGCCAGCAGGGCGACAGGAACCTCCTACGAGCAGTACTTC
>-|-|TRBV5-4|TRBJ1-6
CASSLDSHDNSPLHF
TGTGCCAGCAGCTTGGACAGCCACGATAATTCACCCCTCCACTTT
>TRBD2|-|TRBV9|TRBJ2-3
CASSVLVPSGGSSTDTQYF
TGTGCCAGCAGCGTTCTCGTCCCTAGCGGGGGTTCTAGCACAGATACGCAGTATTTT
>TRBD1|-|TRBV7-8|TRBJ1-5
CASSSGGNQPQHF
TGTGCCAGCAGCTCAGGGGGGAATCAGCCCCAGCATTTT